Below, 3 T cell receptor beta chains from the same sample are listed, as sequenced in a study of tumor-infiltrating lymphocytes in localized non-small cell lung cancer. Profiling relied on immunoSEQ multiplex PCR, and the TCRdb table lists in-frame clones only, not all of them. The sample lists about 10,000 clones; around 76% were seen once. The sample taken for sequencing was uninvolved lung tissue not adjacent to the tumor. Receptors were obtained from a human donor with non-small cell lung cancer.

As for this clone: A read error may account for a junction end that differs from germline. The CDR3 spells CASSLTGQEFAF. In nucleotides, the CDR3 is TGTGCCAGCAGTTTGACAGGGCAGGAATTCGCCTTC. The chain is built from TRBV27 and TRBJ1-2; TRBD1 agrees at 7 bases. Germline CDR1 reads MNHEY; CDR2 reads SMNVEV (reference sequence). The CDR3 covers 12 residues.

This rearrangement joins TRBV7-9 to TRBJ1-6, with unresolved D. The V end lost 3 bases, the J end lost 7 bases, and 4 bases lay between the germline ends. The CDR3 runs 12 residues. Germline values: CDR1 SEHNR, CDR2 FQNEAQ (reference sequence). The CDR3 DNA is TGTGCCAGCAGCTTCCCGAATTCACCCCTCCACTTT. It encodes CASSFPNSPLHF. Using reference TRBV7-9 and TRBJ1-6 for the parts outside the CDR3, the full variable domain is DTGVSQNPRHKITKRGQNVTFRCDPISEHNRLYWYRQTLGQGPEFLTYFQNEAQLEKSRLLSDRFSAERPKGSFSTLEIQRTEQGDSAMYLCASSFPNSPLHFGNGTRLTVT.

The chain has TRBV7-8 and TRBJ2-1, with TRBD2 identical over 11 bases. V dropped 5 bases and J dropped 16; count of bases not matched to a gene: 16. CDR3 size: 15 residues. From germline, CDR1 is SGHVS and CDR2 FQNEAQ. The CDR3 region has the DNA TGTGCCAGCAGCCCGACTAGCGGGACCAGGGGGGGAAAATTCTTC. This gives the protein CASSPTSGTRGGKFF.